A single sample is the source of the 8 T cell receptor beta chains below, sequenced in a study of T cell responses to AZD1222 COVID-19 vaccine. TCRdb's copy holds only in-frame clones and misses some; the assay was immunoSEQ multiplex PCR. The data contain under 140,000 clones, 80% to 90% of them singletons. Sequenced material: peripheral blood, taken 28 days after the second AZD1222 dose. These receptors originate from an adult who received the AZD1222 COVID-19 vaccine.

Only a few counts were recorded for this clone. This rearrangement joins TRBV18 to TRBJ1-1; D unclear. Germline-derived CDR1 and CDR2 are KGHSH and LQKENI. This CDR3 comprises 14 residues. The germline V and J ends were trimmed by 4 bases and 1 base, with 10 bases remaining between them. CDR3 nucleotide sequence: TGTGCCAGCTCACTTACCACACAGAACACTGAAGCTTTCTTT. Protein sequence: CASSLTTQNTEAFF.

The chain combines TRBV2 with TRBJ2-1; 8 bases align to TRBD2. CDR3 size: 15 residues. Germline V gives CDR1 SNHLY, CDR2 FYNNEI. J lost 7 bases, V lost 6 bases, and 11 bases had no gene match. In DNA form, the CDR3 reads TGTGCCAGCAGCTCCACGGGACTAGTCATTAATGAGCAGTTCTTC. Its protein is CASSSTGLVINEQFF.

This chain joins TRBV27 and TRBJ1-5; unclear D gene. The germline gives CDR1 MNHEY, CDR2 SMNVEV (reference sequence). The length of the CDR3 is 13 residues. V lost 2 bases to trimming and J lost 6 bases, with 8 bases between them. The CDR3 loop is CASSLDVGQPQHF. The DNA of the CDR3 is TGTGCCAGCAGTTTAGATGTAGGTCAGCCCCAGCATTTT.

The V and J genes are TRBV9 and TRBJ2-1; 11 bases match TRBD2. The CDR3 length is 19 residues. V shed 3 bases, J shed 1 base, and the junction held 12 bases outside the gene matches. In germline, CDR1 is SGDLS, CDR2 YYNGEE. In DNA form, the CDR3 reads TGTGCCAGCAGCGCCCCCGGGACTAGCGGAATTCCTTCCTACAATGAGCAGTTCTTC. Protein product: CASSAPGTSGIPSYNEQFF.

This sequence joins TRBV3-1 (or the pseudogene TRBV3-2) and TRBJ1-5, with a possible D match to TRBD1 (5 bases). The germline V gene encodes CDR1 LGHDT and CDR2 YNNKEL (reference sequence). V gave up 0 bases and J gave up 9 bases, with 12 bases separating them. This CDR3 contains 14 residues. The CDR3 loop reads CASSQDGGIGPQHF. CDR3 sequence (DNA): TGTGCCAGCAGCCAAGATGGGGGAATCGGGCCCCAGCATTTT.

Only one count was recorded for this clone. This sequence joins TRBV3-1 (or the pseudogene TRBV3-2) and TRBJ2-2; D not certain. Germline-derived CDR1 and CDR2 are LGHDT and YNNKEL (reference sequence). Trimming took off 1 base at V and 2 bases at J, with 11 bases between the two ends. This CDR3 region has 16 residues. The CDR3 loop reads CASSQGRQPNTGELFF. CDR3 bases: TGTGCCAGCAGCCAAGGACGACAACCAAACACCGGGGAGCTGTTTTTT.

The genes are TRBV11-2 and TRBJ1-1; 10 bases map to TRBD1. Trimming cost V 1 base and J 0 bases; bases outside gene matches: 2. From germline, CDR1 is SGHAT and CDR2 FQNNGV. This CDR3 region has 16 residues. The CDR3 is CASSLGDRGVNTEAFF. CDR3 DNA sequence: TGTGCCAGCAGCTTAGGGGACAGGGGCGTGAACACTGAAGCTTTCTTT.

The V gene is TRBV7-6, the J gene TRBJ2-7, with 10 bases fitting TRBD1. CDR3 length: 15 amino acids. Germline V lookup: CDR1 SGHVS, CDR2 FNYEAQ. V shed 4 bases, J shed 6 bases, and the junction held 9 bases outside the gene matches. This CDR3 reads CASSSRPGTGAEQYF. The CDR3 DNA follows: TGTGCCAGCAGCTCCCGGCCCGGGACAGGGGCCGAGCAGTACTTC.